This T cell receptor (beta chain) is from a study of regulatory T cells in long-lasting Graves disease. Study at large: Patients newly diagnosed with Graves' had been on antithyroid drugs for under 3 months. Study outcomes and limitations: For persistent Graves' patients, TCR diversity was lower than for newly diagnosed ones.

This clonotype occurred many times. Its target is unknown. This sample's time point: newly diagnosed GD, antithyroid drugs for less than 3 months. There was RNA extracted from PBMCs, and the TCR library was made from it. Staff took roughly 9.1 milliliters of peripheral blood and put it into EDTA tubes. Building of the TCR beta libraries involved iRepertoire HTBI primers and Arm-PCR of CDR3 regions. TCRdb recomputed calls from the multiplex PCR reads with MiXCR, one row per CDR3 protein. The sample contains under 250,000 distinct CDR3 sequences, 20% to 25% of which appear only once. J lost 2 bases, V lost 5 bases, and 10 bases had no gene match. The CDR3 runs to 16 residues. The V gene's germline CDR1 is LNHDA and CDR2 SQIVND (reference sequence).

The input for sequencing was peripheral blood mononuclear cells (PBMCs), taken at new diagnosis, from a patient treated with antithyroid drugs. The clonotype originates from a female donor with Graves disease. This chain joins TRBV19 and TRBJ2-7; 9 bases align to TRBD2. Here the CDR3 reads CASSPSEERGAYEQYF. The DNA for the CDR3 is TGTGCCAGTAGTCCCTCCGAGGAGCGGGGGGCCTACGAGCAGTACTTC.